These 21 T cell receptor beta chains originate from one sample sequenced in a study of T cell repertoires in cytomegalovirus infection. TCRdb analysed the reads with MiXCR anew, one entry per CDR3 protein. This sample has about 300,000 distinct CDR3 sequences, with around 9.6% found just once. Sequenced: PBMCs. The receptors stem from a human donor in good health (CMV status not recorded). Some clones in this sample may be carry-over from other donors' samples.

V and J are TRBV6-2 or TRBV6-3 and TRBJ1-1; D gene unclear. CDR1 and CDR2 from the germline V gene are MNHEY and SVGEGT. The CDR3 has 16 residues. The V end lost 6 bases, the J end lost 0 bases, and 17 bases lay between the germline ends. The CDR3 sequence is CASRIQPHYLNTEAFF. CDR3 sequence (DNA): TGTGCCAGCAGGATACAACCACACTATTTGAACACTGAAGCTTTCTTT.

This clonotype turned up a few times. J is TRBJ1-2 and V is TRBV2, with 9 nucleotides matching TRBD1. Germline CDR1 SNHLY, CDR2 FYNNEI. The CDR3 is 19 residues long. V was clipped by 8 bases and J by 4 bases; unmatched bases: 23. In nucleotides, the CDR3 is TGTGCCAGCTACGTTCGATCCCAAGCTCCGGGACAGGGAGGCTATGGCTACACCTTC. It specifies CASYVRSQAPGQGGYGYTF.

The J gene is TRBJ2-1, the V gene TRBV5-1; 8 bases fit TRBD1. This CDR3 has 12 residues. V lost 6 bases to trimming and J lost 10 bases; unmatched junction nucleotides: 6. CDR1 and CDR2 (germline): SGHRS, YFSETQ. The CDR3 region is CASMRDRSEQFF. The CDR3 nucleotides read TGCGCCAGCATGAGGGACAGGAGCGAGCAGTTCTTC. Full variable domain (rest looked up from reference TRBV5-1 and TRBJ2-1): KAGVTQTPRYLIKTRGQQVTLSCSPISGHRSVSWYQQTPGQGLQFLFEYFSETQRNKGNFPGRFSGRQFSNSRSEMNVSTLELGDSALYLCASMRDRSEQFFGPGTRLTVL.

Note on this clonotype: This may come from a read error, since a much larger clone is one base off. CDR3: CASNHLTQGSKQPQHF. DNA for the CDR3: TGTGCCAGCAACCACCTAACCCAGGGAAGCAAACAGCCCCAGCATTTT. J is TRBJ1-5 and V is TRBV28; maybe TRBD1 (5 bases). Germline values: CDR1 MDHEN, CDR2 SYDVKM. CDR3 length: 16 amino acids.

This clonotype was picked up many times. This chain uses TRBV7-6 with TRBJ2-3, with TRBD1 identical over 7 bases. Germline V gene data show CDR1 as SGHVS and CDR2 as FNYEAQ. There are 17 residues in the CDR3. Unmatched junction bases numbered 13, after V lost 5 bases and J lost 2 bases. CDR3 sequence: CASSPRTGASLTDTQYF. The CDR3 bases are TGTGCCAGCAGCCCGCGGACAGGCGCTTCCCTCACAGATACGCAGTATTTT. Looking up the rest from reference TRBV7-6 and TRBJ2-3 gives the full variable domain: GAGVSQSPRYKVTKRGQDVALRCDPISGHVSLYWYRQALGQGPEFLTYFNYEAQQDKSGLPNDRFSAERPEGSISTLTIQRTEQRDSAMYRCASSPRTGASLTDTQYFGPGTRLTVL.

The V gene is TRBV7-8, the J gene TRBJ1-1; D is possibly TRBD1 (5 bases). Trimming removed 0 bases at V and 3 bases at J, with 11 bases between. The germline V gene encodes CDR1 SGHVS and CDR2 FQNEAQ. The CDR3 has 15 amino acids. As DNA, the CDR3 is TGTGCCAGCAGCTTAGCCCGCCGGGGGTACACTGAAGCTTTCTTT. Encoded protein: CASSLARRGYTEAFF.

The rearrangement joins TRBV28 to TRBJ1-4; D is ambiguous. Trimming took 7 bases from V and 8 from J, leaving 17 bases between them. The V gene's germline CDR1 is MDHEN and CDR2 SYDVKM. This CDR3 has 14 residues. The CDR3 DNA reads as TGTGCCAGCACCCCGGACGGTTCTAGGGAAAAACTGTTTTTT. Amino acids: CASTPDGSREKLFF.

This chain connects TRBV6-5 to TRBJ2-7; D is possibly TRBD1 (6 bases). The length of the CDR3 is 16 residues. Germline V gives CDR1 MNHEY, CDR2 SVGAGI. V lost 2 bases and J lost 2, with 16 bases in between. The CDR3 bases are TGTGCCAGCAGTTACCGGACGTGGGGGCCGACCTACGAGCAGTACTTC. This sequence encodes CASSYRTWGPTYEQYF.

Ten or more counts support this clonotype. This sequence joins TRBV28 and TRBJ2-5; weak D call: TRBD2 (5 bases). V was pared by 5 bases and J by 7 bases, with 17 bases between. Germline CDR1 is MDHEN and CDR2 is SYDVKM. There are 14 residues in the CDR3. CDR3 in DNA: TGTGCCAGCAGTCTCCCAAGCCAAGGAGGGACCCAGTACTTC. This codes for CASSLPSQGGTQYF.

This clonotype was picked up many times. The CDR3: CASSFLGTGTNTEAFF. The DNA of the CDR3 is TGTGCCAGCAGCTTCCTGGGGACAGGGACGAACACTGAAGCTTTCTTT. The V call is TRBV7-2, the J call TRBJ1-1; 9 positions agree with TRBD1. This CDR3 spans 16 amino acids. Germline lookup yields CDR1 SGHTA and CDR2 FQGNSA. With V trimmed by 3 bases and J by 1 base, 6 bases remained unmatched.

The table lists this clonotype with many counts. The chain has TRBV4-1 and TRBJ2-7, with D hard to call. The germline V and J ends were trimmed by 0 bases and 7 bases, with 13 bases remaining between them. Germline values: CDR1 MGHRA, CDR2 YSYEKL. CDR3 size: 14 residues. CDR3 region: CASSQEWSAGEQYF. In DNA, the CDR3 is TGCGCCAGCAGCCAAGAATGGTCCGCCGGGGAGCAGTACTTC.

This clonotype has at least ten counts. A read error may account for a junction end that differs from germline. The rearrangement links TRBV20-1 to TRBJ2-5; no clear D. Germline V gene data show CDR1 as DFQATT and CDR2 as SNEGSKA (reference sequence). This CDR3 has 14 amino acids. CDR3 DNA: TGCAGTGCCAGAGCTTTGGCGTTCCAAGAGACCCAGTACTTC. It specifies CSARALAFQETQYF.

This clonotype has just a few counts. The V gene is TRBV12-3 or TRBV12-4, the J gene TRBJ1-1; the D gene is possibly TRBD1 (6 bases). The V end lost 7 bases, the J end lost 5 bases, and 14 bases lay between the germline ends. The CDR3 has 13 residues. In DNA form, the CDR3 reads TGTGCCAGCACCTTAACAGGGAGAACTGAAGCTTTCTTT. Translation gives CASTLTGRTEAFF.

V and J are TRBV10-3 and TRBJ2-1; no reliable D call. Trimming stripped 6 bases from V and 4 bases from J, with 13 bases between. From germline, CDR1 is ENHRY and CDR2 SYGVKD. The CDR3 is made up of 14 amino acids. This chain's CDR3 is CAIRTQSQYNEQFF. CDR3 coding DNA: TGTGCCATCAGAACACAGAGTCAGTACAATGAGCAGTTCTTC.

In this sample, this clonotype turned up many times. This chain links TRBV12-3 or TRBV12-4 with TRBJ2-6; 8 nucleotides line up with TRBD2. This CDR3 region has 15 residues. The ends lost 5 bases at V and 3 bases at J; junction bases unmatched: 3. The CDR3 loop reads CASSRGGGGANVLTF. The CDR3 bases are TGTGCCAGCAGTCGGGGGGGCGGTGGGGCCAACGTCCTGACTTTC.

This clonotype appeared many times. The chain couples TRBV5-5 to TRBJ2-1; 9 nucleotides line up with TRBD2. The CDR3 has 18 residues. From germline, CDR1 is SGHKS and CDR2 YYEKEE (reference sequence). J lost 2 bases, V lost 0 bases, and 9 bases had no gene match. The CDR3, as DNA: TGTGCCAGCAGCTTGGGTCTAGCGGGGAGTCCAACCTACAATGAGCAGTTCTTC. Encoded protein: CASSLGLAGSPTYNEQFF.

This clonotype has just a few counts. The CDR3 is CSATGTGGAGGYTF. As DNA, the CDR3 is TGCAGTGCCACCGGGACAGGGGGCGCCGGTGGCTACACCTTC. This chain joins TRBV20-1 and TRBJ1-2; TRBD1 matches at 12 bases. The CDR3 spans 14 residues. Germline V lookup: CDR1 DFQATT, CDR2 SNEGSKA (reference sequence). Losses at the gene ends were 6 bases for V and 7 bases for J; bases not matched to a gene: 9.

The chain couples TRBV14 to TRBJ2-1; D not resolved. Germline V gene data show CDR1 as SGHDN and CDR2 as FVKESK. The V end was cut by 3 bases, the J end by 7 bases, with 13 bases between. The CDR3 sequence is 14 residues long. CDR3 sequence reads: CASSQTEVWNEQFF. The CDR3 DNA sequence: TGTGCCAGCAGCCAGACCGAGGTGTGGAATGAGCAGTTCTTC.

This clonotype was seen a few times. For the CDR3, the DNA is TGCAGTGCCATGGACAGGGGGCAGGCAGATACGCAGTATTTT. It specifies CSAMDRGQADTQYF. The gene calls are TRBV20-1 and TRBJ2-3; 11 bases map to TRBD1. CDR3 size: 14 residues. Unmatched junction bases numbered 6, after V lost 6 bases and J lost 4 bases. CDR1 is DFQATT and CDR2 is SNEGSKA in the germline V gene (reference sequence).

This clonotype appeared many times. The CDR3, as DNA: TGCAGTGCTAGAGATACGGCAGGGGGTGATTACGAGCAGTACGTC. It encodes CSARDTAGGDYEQYV. This rearrangement joins TRBV20-1 to TRBJ2-7; TRBD1 matches at 7 bases. Per the germline V gene, CDR1 is DFQATT and CDR2 is SNEGSKA (reference sequence). The CDR3 contains 15 residues. After removal of 0 bases from V and 4 bases from J, the junction contained 9 bases not matched to a gene.

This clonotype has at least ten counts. The CDR3 reads CSVEIDYNEQFF. The DNA of the CDR3 is TGCAGCGTTGAAATAGACTACAATGAGCAGTTCTTC. This chain links TRBV29-1 with TRBJ2-1, with D uncertain. CDR3 length equals 12 residues. CDR1 SQVTM and CDR2 ANQGSEA come from the germline V gene. V lost 2 bases and J lost 3, with 5 bases in between.